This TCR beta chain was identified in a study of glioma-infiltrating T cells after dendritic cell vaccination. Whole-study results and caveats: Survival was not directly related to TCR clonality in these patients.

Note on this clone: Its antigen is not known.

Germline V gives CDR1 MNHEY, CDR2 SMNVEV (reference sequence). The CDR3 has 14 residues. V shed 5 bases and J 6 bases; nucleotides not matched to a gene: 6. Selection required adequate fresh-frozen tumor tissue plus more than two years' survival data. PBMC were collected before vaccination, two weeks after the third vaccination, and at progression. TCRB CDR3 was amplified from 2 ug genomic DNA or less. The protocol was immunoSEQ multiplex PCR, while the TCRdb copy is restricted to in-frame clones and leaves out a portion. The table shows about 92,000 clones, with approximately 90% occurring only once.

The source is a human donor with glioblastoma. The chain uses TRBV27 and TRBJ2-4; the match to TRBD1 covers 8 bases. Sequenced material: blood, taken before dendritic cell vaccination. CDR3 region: CASSPQGGRNIQYF. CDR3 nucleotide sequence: TGTGCCAGCAGTCCACAGGGGGGAAGAAACATTCAGTACTTC.